Below, 22 T cell receptor beta chains from the same sample are listed, as sequenced in a study of OX40 agonist ivuxolimab in advanced cancers. Sequencing was performed with immunoSEQ multiplex PCR; in TCRdb, only in-frame clones are kept and a portion is missing. This table has about 70,000 clones, 75% to 90% appearing once. The sequencing used CD4+ or CD8+ T cells sorted from blood, collected in a trial of the OX40 agonist ivuxolimab. The receptors come from an adult with an advanced solid tumor such as melanoma, head and neck, liver or kidney cancer.

The chain uses TRBV29-1 and TRBJ2-1; D is possibly TRBD1 (6 bases). There are 18 residues in the CDR3. Trimming left V 5 bases short and J 0 bases short, with 23 bases between. Germline V gene lookup returns CDR1 SQVTM and CDR2 ANQGSEA. Written as DNA, the CDR3 is TGCAGCGTTCCGGGTCAGGGGAGACAGGCGAGCTCCTACAATGAGCAGTTCTTC. Protein sequence: CSVPGQGRQASSYNEQFF.

The chain uses TRBV11-2 and TRBJ2-6; TRBD1 is a possible D gene (5 bases). Germline loops: CDR1 SGHAT, CDR2 FQNNGV. The CDR3 has 15 residues. Trimming shortened V by 1 base and J by 2 bases, and 6 bases separated the two germline ends. CDR3 in amino acids: CASSLGRAGANVLTF. The CDR3 DNA follows: TGTGCCAGCAGCTTAGGCAGGGCTGGGGCCAACGTCCTGACTTTC.

The V gene is TRBV18, the J gene TRBJ1-1; TRBD1 matches 7 bases. CDR1 and CDR2 from the germline V gene are KGHSH and LQKENI. J lost 3 bases, V lost 10 bases, and 8 bases had no gene match. The CDR3 is 13 amino acids. The CDR3 here is CATRQGRDTEAFF. Here the CDR3 DNA reads TGTGCCACACGACAGGGAAGGGACACTGAAGCTTTCTTT. The full variable domain, completed using reference TRBV18 and TRBJ1-1, is NAGVMQNPRHLVRRRGQEARLRCSPMKGHSHVYWYRQLPEEGLKFMVYLQKENIIDESGMPKERFSAEFPKEGPSILRIQQVVRGDSAAYFCATRQGRDTEAFFGQGTRLTVV.

This chain links TRBV29-1 with TRBJ1-1; TRBD1 agrees at 8 bases. V shed 6 bases and J 5 bases; nucleotides not matched to a gene: 8. Germline V gene sequence: CDR1 SQVTM, CDR2 ANQGSEA. This CDR3 is 13 amino acids long. Here the CDR3 DNA reads TGCAGCGTGATATCGGACAGGGTTACTGAAGCTTTCTTT. Translated, it gives CSVISDRVTEAFF. The whole variable domain, filled in from reference TRBV29-1 and TRBJ1-1, reads SAVISQKPSRDICQRGTSLTIQCQVDSQVTMMFWYRQQPGQSLTLIATANQGSEATYESGFVIDKFPISRPNLTFSTLTVSNMSPEDSSIYLCSVISDRVTEAFFGQGTRLTVV.

The V call is TRBV28, the J call TRBJ2-5, with a tentative D call TRBD1 (6 bases). The ends were cut back, 7 bases at V and 11 bases at J, with 14 bases in the middle. CDR3 length: 11 amino acids. Germline V gene sequence: CDR1 MDHEN, CDR2 SYDVKM. CDR3 amino acids: CASTAQGWQYF. CDR3 DNA: TGTGCCAGCACCGCGCAGGGGTGGCAGTACTTC.

The chain joins TRBV10-3 to TRBJ2-1; tentative D call: TRBD1 (5 bases). In germline, CDR1 is ENHRY, CDR2 SYGVKD. This CDR3 comprises 14 residues. The V end lost 0 bases, the J end lost 5 bases, and 8 bases lay between the germline ends. Here the CDR3 DNA reads TGTGCCATCAGTGAGTCCAGGGCGGACAATGAGCAGTTCTTC. Amino acids: CAISESRADNEQFF.

This clone was seen just once. The chain has TRBV29-1 and TRBJ2-5; 9 bases align to TRBD2. Germline loops: CDR1 SQVTM, CDR2 ANQGSEA. The ends lost 5 bases at V and 3 bases at J; junction bases unmatched: 1. This CDR3 comprises 12 residues. CDR3 protein: CSVIAGEETQYF. The CDR3 coding sequence is TGCAGCGTTATAGCGGGAGAAGAGACCCAGTACTTC.

The gene calls are TRBV15 and TRBJ2-5; 10 positions agree with TRBD1. CDR3 length: 18 residues. Unmatched junction bases numbered 14, after V lost 4 bases and J lost 3 bases. Germline-derived CDR1 and CDR2 are LNHNV and YYDKDF (reference sequence). CDR3 sequence reads: CATSTEPPGQGWEETQYF. CDR3 nucleotide sequence: TGTGCCACCAGCACCGAACCCCCGGGACAGGGGTGGGAAGAGACCCAGTACTTC. Full variable domain (rest looked up from reference TRBV15 and TRBJ2-5): DAMVIQNPRYQVTQFGKPVTLSCSQTLNHNVMYWYQQKSSQAPKLLFHYYDKDFNNEADTPDNFQSRRPNTSFCFLDIRSPGLGDTAMYLCATSTEPPGQGWEETQYFGPGTRLLVL.

This clone was seen only a few times. The chain has TRBV7-2 and TRBJ2-5; D may be TRBD2 (6 bases). This CDR3 is 14 amino acids long. Trimming shortened V by 2 bases and J by 2 bases, and 9 bases separated the two germline ends. Germline CDR1 and CDR2: SGHTA and FQGNSA. The CDR3 protein is CASSLLALQETQYF. The CDR3 DNA is TGTGCCAGCAGCTTACTAGCGCTACAAGAGACCCAGTACTTC.

The chain employs TRBV5-8 and TRBJ2-3; 9 bases map to TRBD2. J gave up 3 bases and V 6 bases, and 2 bases lay outside the gene matches. CDR3 length: 13 residues. Germline CDR1 reads SGHTS; CDR2 reads YDEGEE. The CDR3 coding sequence is TGTGCCAGCACAGGACTAGCGACAGATACGCAGTATTTT. This sequence encodes CASTGLATDTQYF.

V usage is TRBV28 and J usage is TRBJ1-1; D is undetermined. The CDR3 is made up of 12 amino acids. Trimming left V 6 bases short and J 5 bases short, with 10 bases between. In germline, CDR1 is MDHEN, CDR2 SYDVKM. In DNA, the CDR3 is TGTGCCAGCAGCCCCAGTAGGACTGAAGCTTTCTTT. Amino acids: CASSPSRTEAFF.

The rearrangement joins TRBV7-9 to TRBJ2-1; TRBD2 agrees at 7 bases. With 8 bases clipped from V and 3 bases from J, the junction kept 7 bases outside the gene matches. The CDR3 loop spans 14 amino acids. Germline lookup yields CDR1 SEHNR and CDR2 FQNEAQ (reference sequence). The CDR3 spells CASDLGDYYNEQFF. The DNA of the CDR3 is TGTGCCAGCGATTTGGGGGACTACTACAATGAGCAGTTCTTC.

The V gene is TRBV4-2, the J gene TRBJ1-4; 11 bases map to TRBD1. The CDR3 sequence is 15 residues long. With 10 bases clipped from V and 6 bases from J, the junction kept 10 bases outside the gene matches. CDR1 is LGHNA, CDR2 YNFKEQ, per germline. CDR3 residues: CATHPGQGGDEKLFF. The CDR3 nucleotides read TGTGCCACCCACCCGGGACAGGGGGGAGATGAAAAACTGTTTTTT.

This clone appeared a single time. J is TRBJ2-7 and V is TRBV6-1; tentatively, D is TRBD2 (6 bases). V lost 6 bases and J lost 0, with 12 bases in between. The CDR3 runs to 14 residues. Germline CDR1 MNHNS, CDR2 SASEGT. The CDR3 DNA sequence: TGTGCCAGCAGGGGGGACTCTAACTCCTACGAGCAGTACTTC. Translation: CASRGDSNSYEQYF.

The gene calls are TRBV2 and TRBJ1-2, with a weak D call TRBD1 (6 bases). The V end was cut by 6 bases, the J end by 7 bases, with 12 bases between. The CDR3 extends over 12 amino acids. CDR1 is SNHLY, CDR2 FYNNEI, per germline. The CDR3 is CASRLQGSGYTF. CDR3 DNA: TGTGCCAGCAGGCTACAGGGATCTGGCTACACCTTC.

The V and J genes are TRBV5-8 and TRBJ2-3; TRBD2 aligns across 10 bases. The CDR3 is 17 amino acids. Germline V gene data show CDR1 as SGHTS and CDR2 as YDEGEE. Trimming cost V 4 bases and J 4 bases; bases outside gene matches: 12. CDR3 protein: CASSLGAAGGLADTQYF. The CDR3 nucleotides read TGTGCCAGCAGCCTCGGGGCAGCGGGAGGGCTCGCAGATACGCAGTATTTT. The full variable domain, completed using reference TRBV5-8 and TRBJ2-3, is EAGVTQSPTHLIKTRGQQATLRCSPISGHTSVYWYQQALGLGLQFLLWYDEGEERNRGNFPPRFSGRQFPNYSSELNVNALELEDSALYLCASSLGAAGGLADTQYFGPGTRLTVL.

V usage is TRBV5-1 and J usage is TRBJ1-3, with no clear D. Germline CDR1 and CDR2: SGHRS and YFSETQ. The V end was cut by 3 bases, the J end by 0 bases, with 7 bases between. This CDR3 has 14 residues. The CDR3 spells CASSSVYSGNTIYF. CDR3 nucleotides: TGCGCCAGCAGCTCAGTCTACTCTGGAAACACCATATATTTT.

J is TRBJ2-5 and V is TRBV28; 10 bases map to TRBD1. With 6 bases clipped from V and 4 bases from J, the junction kept 11 bases outside the gene matches. The germline CDR1 and CDR2 sequences are MDHEN and SYDVKM. The CDR3 loop spans 16 amino acids. This CDR3 is CASSSPTGGSGETQYF. For the CDR3, the DNA is TGTGCCAGCAGCTCTCCGACAGGGGGCTCGGGAGAGACCCAGTACTTC. Together with reference TRBV28 and TRBJ2-5, the CDR3 gives the full variable domain: DVKVTQSSRYLVKRTGEKVFLECVQDMDHENMFWYRQDPGLGLRLIYFSYDVKMKEKGDIPEGYSVSREKKERFSLILESASTNQTSMYLCASSSPTGGSGETQYFGPGTRLLVL.

Here the CDR3 DNA reads TGTGCCAGCAGTGACAGGGGGCCGACAGATACGCAGTATTTT. Protein sequence: CASSDRGPTDTQYF. The chain combines TRBV6-1 with TRBJ2-3, with 8 positions matching TRBD1. V lost 3 bases and J lost 3; bases outside the gene matches: 2. From germline, CDR1 is MNHNS and CDR2 SASEGT. This CDR3 region has 14 residues.

The J gene is TRBJ2-7, the V gene TRBV12-1. TRBV12-1 is labeled a pseudogene. The CDR3 sequence is 16 residues long. The CDR3 protein is CASSFAIPRSYYEQYF. The DNA of the CDR3 is TGTGCCAGCAGCTTTGCTATACCGCGCAGCTACTACGAGCAGTACTTC.

DNA of the CDR3: TGTGCCAGCAGCCAAGGGGCCCAGCCCTCCTACGAGCAGTACTTC. Residues: CASSQGAQPSYEQYF. The chain recombines TRBV4-2 with TRBJ2-7; D gene uncertain. CDR1 LGHNA and CDR2 YNFKEQ come from the germline V gene. V dropped 1 base and J dropped 0 bases, with 10 bases sitting between them. The CDR3 runs 15 residues.

The chain combines TRBV7-2 with TRBJ1-2; no reliable D call. The CDR3 has 15 amino acids. Germline V lookup: CDR1 SGHTA, CDR2 FQGNSA. Trimming left V 1 base short and J 4 bases short, with 13 bases between. The CDR3 here is CASSLEVSSVYGYTF. CDR3 sequence (DNA): TGTGCCAGCAGCTTAGAGGTCAGCTCAGTCTATGGCTACACCTTC.